This TCR beta chain was obtained from a study of identical twins. Study-wide results and limits: For cord blood, abundant beta clonotypes had fewer insertions, unlike memory repertoires, which showed none.

Each CDR3 protein is one row after TCRdb ran MiXCR on the 5' RACE reads. The data hold some 1,600,000 distinct CDR3 sequences, with less than 35% observed a single time. The V and J ends lost 0 bases and 3 bases respectively, with 18 bases between them. The CDR3 is 17 residues long. Germline CDR1 LGHNA, CDR2 YNFKEQ. This clonotype occurred many times. Its specificity is not known. Sequencing used cord blood. The chain uses TRBV4-2 and TRBJ2-7, with D possibly being TRBD1 or TRBD2 (5 bases each). The receptor's source is a newborn girl in good health. CDR3 protein: CASSQEMGPRGIYEQYF. As DNA, the CDR3 is TGTGCCAGCAGCCAAGAGATGGGGCCCCGAGGGATCTACGAGCAGTACTTC.